The TCR beta chain described here comes from a study of blood T cell repertoires in COVID-19. The wider study: COVID-19 samples from acute and convalescent phases originated in the United States, Italy and Spain.

Original methodology: Scientists estimated how many nucleated cells there were by amplifying reference gene primers. Profiling relied on immunoSEQ multiplex PCR, and the TCRdb table lists in-frame clones only, not all of them. V and J calls and clone size are those listed in that table; D and trimming were worked out from the DNA. In the table there are 130,000 to 150,000 clones, 75% to 90% of which are singletons. The germline V gene has CDR1 MGHRA and CDR2 YSYEKL. The CDR3 totals 16 residues. The ends were cut back, 1 base at V and 2 bases at J, with 13 bases in the middle. The clonotype originates from a man between 65 and 79 years old who had recovered from COVID-19. The chain links TRBV4-1 to TRBJ2-3; D is undetermined. The sequencing sample was made of peripheral blood. The CDR3 is CASSQGLSKTTDTQYF. In DNA form, the CDR3 reads TGCGCCAGCAGCCAAGGACTGTCAAAAACCACAGATACGCAGTATTTT.